These 9 T cell receptor beta chains originate from one sample sequenced in a study of TIL therapy for anti-PD-1-resistant metastatic lung cancer. Time point given: pre-treatment sample, taken before nivolumab and TIL therapy. Sequencing used immunoSEQ v3. Assay used: immunoSEQ multiplex PCR; TCRdb lists only in-frame clones, some missing. The table lists nearly 60,000 clones, 73% of them singletons, with about 1.8% in the top ten. Sequenced material: blood, taken at baseline. These receptor sequences come from a person aged 25-79 years with non-small cell lung cancer.

This clone was counted a few times. The chain uses TRBV4-2 and TRBJ1-4; the D gene is possibly TRBD1 (6 bases). The CDR3 length is 15 residues. Trimming left V 1 base short and J 7 bases short, with 13 bases between. CDR1 and CDR2 (germline): LGHNA, YNFKEQ. CDR3 protein: CASSQGREQGEKLFF. CDR3 DNA sequence: TGTGCCAGCAGCCAAGGGAGGGAACAGGGTGAAAAACTGTTTTTT.

The V call is TRBV28, the J call TRBJ2-7; D gene ambiguous. Germline CDR1 and CDR2: MDHEN and SYDVKM. V lost 3 bases and J 0 bases, leaving 6 bases between the germline ends. CDR3 length: 13 amino acids. The CDR3 here is CASSLVSSYEQYF. CDR3 coding DNA: TGTGCCAGCAGTTTGGTGAGCTCCTACGAGCAGTACTTC.

This sequence joins TRBV11-2 and TRBJ2-7; D gene unclear. With 3 bases removed from V and 6 bases from J, the gap between germline ends came to 9 bases. Germline loops: CDR1 SGHAT, CDR2 FQNNGV. The CDR3 runs to 12 residues. As DNA, the CDR3 is TGTGCCAGCAGCTTGCGCCGTAGCGAGCAGTACTTC. Residues: CASSLRRSEQYF.

The chain employs TRBV9 and TRBJ1-2, with D unclear. The CDR3 spans 12 residues. Germline CDR1 SGDLS, CDR2 YYNGEE. V lost 0 bases and J 3 bases, leaving 3 bases between the germline ends. CDR3 sequence reads: CASSVGDYGYTF. CDR3 in DNA: TGTGCCAGCAGCGTAGGGGACTATGGCTACACCTTC. The full variable domain, with the rest looked up from reference TRBV9 and TRBJ1-2, is DSGVTQTPKHLITATGQRVTLRCSPRSGDLSVYWYQQSLDQGLQFLIQYYNGEERAKGNILERFSAQQFPDLHSELNLSSLELGDSALYFCASSVGDYGYTFGSGTRLTVV.

V is TRBV6-5 and J is TRBJ1-4; D may be TRBD1 (5 bases). This CDR3 contains 14 residues. The germline V and J ends were trimmed by 2 bases and 8 bases, with 12 bases remaining between them. CDR1 and CDR2 (germline): MNHEY, SVGAGI. The CDR3 DNA sequence: TGTGCCAGCAGTTACGCGGGGCTGGGGGAAAAACTGTTTTTT. This sequence encodes CASSYAGLGEKLFF.

The CDR3 region has the DNA TGTGCCAGCAGCTTGAGGGACAGCTACGAGCAGTACTTC. Protein sequence: CASSLRDSYEQYF. The chain combines TRBV11-3 with TRBJ2-7, with 7 bases fitting TRBD1. Losses at the gene ends were 3 bases for V and 3 bases for J; bases not matched to a gene: 2. This CDR3 is built from 13 residues. The V gene's germline CDR1 is SGHNT and CDR2 YENEEA.

The V call is TRBV6-1, the J call TRBJ1-4; possibly TRBD1 for D (6 bases). CDR1 and CDR2 (germline): MNHNS, SASEGT. The CDR3 totals 14 residues. V was cut by 6 bases and J by 8 bases, with 16 bases left in between. CDR3 in DNA: TGTGCCAGCAGCCGACAGGACCTAGGGGAAAAACTGTTTTTT. It specifies CASSRQDLGEKLFF.

V and J are TRBV7-2 and TRBJ1-5, with D tentatively TRBD1 (5 bases). The V gene's germline CDR1 is SGHTA and CDR2 FQGNSA. Trimming stripped 5 bases from V and 1 base from J, with 12 bases between. The CDR3 has 15 amino acids. CDR3 in DNA: TGTGCCAGCAGCCTCCAGGACATGAGCAATCAGCCCCAGCATTTT. Protein: CASSLQDMSNQPQHF.

The chain has TRBV27 and TRBJ1-2, with D unclear. This CDR3 contains 14 residues. Germline-derived CDR1 and CDR2 are MNHEY and SMNVEV (reference sequence). Trimming stripped 0 bases from V and 8 bases from J, with 13 bases between. The DNA of the CDR3 is TGTGCCAGCAGTTTATCCCAGGCGCGCCAAGGCTACACCTTC. This encodes CASSLSQARQGYTF.